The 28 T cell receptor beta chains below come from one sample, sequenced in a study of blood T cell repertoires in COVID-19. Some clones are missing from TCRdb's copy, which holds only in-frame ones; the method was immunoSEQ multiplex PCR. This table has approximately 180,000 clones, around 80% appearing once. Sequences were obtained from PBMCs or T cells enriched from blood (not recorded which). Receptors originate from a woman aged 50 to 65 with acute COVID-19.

CDR3 DNA sequence: TGTGCCAGCAGCCCGTCCCATCAACAGGGGATCTATGGCTACACCTTC. Translating it yields CASSPSHQQGIYGYTF. The chain uses TRBV5-5 and TRBJ1-2; 7 positions agree with TRBD1. The length of the CDR3 is 16 residues. The trim removed 4 bases at V and 4 bases at J, leaving 13 bases unmatched. CDR1 SGHKS and CDR2 YYEKEE come from the germline V gene (reference sequence).

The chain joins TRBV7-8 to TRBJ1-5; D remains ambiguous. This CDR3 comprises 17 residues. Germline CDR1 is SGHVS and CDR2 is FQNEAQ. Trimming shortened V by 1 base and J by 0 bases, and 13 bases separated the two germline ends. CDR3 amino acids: CASSLGAQLYSNQPQHF. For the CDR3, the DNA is TGTGCCAGCAGCTTAGGAGCCCAACTTTATAGCAATCAGCCCCAGCATTTT.

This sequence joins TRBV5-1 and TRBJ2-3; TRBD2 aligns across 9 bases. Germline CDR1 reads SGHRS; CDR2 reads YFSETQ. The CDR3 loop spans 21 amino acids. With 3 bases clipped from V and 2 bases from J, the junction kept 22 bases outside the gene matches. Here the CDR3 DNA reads TGCGCCAGCAGCTCGTCCGCGGGGCTAGCGGGGAGCCACCGCGACACAGATACGCAGTATTTT. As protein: CASSSSAGLAGSHRDTDTQYF. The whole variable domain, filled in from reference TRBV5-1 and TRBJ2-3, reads KAGVTQTPRYLIKTRGQQVTLSCSPISGHRSVSWYQQTPGQGLQFLFEYFSETQRNKGNFPGRFSGRQFSNSRSEMNVSTLELGDSALYLCASSSSAGLAGSHRDTDTQYFGPGTRLTVL.

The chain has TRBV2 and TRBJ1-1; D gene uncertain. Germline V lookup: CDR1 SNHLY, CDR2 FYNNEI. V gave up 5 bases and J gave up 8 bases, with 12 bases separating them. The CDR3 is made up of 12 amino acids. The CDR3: CASSLGIPEAFF. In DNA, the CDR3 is TGTGCCAGCAGTCTCGGGATACCCGAAGCTTTCTTT. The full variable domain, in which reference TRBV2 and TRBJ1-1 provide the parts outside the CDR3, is EPEVTQTPSHQVTQMGQEVILRCVPISNHLYFYWYRQILGQKVEFLVSFYNNEISEKSEIFDDQFSVERPDGSNFTLKIRSTKLEDSAMYFCASSLGIPEAFFGQGTRLTVV.

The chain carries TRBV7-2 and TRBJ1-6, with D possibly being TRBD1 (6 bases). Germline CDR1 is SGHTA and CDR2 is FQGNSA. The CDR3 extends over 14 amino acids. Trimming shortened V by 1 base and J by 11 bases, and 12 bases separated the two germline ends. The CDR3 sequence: CASSLGGGGPPLHF. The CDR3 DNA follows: TGTGCCAGCAGCTTAGGAGGGGGAGGGCCACCCCTCCACTTT.

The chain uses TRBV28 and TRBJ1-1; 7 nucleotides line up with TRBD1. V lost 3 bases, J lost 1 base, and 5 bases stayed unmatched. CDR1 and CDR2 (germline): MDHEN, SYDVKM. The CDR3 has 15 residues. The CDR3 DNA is TGTGCCAGCAGTTTCGGACAGGCACCGAACACTGAAGCTTTCTTT. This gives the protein CASSFGQAPNTEAFF.

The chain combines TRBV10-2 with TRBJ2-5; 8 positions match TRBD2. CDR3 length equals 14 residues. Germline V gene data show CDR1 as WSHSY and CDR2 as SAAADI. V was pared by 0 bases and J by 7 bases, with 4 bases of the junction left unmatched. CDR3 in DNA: TGCGCCAGCAGTGAGTCGGGACTAGACGGGACCCAGTACTTC. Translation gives CASSESGLDGTQYF.

The CDR3: CASSRFRARSDNQPQHF. In nucleotides, the CDR3 is TGTGCCAGTAGTAGGTTCAGGGCACGGTCCGACAATCAGCCCCAGCATTTT. This rearrangement joins TRBV19 to TRBJ1-5, with D possibly matching TRBD1 (5 bases). V was pared by 4 bases and J by 3 bases, with 19 bases between. In germline, CDR1 is LNHDA, CDR2 SQIVND (reference sequence). The CDR3 is 17 residues long.

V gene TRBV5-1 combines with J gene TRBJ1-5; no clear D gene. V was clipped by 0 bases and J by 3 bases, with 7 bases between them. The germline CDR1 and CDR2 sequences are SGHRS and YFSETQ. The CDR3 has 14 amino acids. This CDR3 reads CASSLGGANQPQHF. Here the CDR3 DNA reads TGCGCCAGCAGCTTGGGCGGAGCCAATCAGCCCCAGCATTTT.

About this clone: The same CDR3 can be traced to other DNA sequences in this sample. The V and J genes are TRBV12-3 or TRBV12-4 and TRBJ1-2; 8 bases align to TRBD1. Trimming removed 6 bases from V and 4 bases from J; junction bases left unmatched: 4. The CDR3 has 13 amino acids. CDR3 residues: CASSRTGSYGYTF. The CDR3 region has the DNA TGTGCCAGCAGCCGGACAGGGAGCTATGGCTACACCTTC.

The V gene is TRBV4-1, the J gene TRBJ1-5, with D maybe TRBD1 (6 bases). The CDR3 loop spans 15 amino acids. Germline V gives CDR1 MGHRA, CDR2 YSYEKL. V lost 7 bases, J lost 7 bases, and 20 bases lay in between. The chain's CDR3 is CASNPFWGLRQPQHF. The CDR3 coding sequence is TGCGCCAGCAACCCCTTTTGGGGGCTACGACAGCCCCAGCATTTT.

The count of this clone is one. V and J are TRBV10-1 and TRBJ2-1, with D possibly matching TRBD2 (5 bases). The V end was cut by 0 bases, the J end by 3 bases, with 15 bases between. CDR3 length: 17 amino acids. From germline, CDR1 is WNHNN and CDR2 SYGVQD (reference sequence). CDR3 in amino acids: CASSESTRGADYNEQFF. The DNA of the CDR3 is TGCGCCAGCAGTGAGTCGACTCGGGGAGCGGACTACAATGAGCAGTTCTTC.

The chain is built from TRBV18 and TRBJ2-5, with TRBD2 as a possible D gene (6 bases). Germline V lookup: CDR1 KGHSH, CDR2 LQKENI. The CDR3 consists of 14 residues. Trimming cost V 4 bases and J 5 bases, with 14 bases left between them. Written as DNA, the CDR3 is TGTGCCAGCTCACGGGGGGAGGCAGTCGAGACCCAGTACTTC. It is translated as CASSRGEAVETQYF.

The CDR3 reads CASSKGSNYGYTF. The CDR3 nucleotides are TGTGCCAGCAGCAAAGGGAGTAACTATGGCTACACCTTC. This chain connects TRBV12-3 or TRBV12-4 to TRBJ1-2; no firm D call. The CDR3 runs 13 residues. Between the trimmed V and J ends, which lost 6 bases and 1 base, there was a span of 9 bases.

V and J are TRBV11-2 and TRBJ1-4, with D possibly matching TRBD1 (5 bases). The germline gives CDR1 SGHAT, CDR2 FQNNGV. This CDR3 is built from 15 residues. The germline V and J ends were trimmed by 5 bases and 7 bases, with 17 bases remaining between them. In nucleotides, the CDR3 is TGTGCCAGCAGCCGAATAGGGACTTTGAGTGAAAAACTGTTTTTT. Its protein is CASSRIGTLSEKLFF.

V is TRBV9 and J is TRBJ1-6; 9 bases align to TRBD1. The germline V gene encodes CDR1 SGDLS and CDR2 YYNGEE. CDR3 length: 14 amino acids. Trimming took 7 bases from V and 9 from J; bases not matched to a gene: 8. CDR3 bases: TGTGCCAGCCGGGGACAGGGTGAAAGTTCACCCCTCCACTTT. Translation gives CASRGQGESSPLHF.

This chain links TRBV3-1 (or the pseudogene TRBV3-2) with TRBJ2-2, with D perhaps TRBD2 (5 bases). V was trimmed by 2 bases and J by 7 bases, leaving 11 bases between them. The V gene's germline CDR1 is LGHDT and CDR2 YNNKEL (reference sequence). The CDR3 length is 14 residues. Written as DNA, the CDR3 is TGTGCCAGCAGCCAACCCGGACTCCTCGGGGAGCTGTTTTTT. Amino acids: CASSQPGLLGELFF.

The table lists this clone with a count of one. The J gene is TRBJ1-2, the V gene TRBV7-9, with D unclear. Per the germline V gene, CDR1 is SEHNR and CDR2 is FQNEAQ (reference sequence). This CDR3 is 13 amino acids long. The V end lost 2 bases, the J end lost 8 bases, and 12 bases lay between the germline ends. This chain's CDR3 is CASSLIAPAGYTF. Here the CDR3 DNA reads TGTGCCAGCAGCTTAATCGCCCCAGCGGGCTACACCTTC.

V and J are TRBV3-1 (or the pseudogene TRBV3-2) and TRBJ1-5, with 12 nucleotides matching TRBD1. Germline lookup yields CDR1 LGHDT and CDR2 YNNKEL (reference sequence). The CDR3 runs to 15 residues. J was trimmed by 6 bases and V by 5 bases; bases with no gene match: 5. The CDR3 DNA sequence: TGTGCCAGCAGCGCGGGACAGGGGGCGGTTCAGCCCCAGCATTTT. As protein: CASSAGQGAVQPQHF.

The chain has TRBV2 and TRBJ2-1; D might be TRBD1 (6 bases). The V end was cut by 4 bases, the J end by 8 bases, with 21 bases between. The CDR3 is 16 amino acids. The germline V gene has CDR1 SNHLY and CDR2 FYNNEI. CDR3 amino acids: CASSGSTGQSVDEQFF. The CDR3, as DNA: TGTGCCAGCAGTGGTTCGACAGGTCAGTCCGTGGATGAGCAGTTCTTC.

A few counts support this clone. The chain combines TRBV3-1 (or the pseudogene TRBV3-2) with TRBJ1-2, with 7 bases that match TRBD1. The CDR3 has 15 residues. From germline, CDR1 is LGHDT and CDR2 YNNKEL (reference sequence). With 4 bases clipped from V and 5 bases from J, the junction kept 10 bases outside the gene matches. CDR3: CASSLEGGERYGYTF. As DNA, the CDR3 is TGTGCCAGCAGCCTTGAAGGGGGCGAGAGATATGGCTACACCTTC.

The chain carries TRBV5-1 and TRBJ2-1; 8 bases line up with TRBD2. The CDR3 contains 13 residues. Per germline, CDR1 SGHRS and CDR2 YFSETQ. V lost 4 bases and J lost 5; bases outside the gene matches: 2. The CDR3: CASSVRGDNEQFF. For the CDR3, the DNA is TGCGCCAGCAGCGTGCGGGGGGACAATGAGCAGTTCTTC.

The CDR3 loop reads CASSPLTGGQTQPQHF. In DNA, the CDR3 is TGTGCCAGCAGCCCGTTGACAGGGGGCCAGACTCAGCCCCAGCATTTT. The chain links TRBV7-2 to TRBJ1-5; 10 bases align to TRBD1. Germline loops: CDR1 SGHTA, CDR2 FQGNSA. The CDR3 runs 16 residues. The trim removed 5 bases at V and 6 bases at J, leaving 10 bases unmatched.

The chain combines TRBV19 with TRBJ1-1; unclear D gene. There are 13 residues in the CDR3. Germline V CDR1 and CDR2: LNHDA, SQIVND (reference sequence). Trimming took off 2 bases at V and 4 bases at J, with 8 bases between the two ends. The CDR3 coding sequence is TGTGCCAGTAGTATAATTAGAGGCACTGAAGCTTTCTTT. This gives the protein CASSIIRGTEAFF. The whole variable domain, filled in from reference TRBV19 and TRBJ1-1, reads DGGITQSPKYLFRKEGQNVTLSCEQNLNHDAMYWYRQDPGQGLRLIYYSQIVNDFQKGDIAEGYSVSREKKESFPLTVTSAQKNPTAFYLCASSIIRGTEAFFGQGTRLTVV.

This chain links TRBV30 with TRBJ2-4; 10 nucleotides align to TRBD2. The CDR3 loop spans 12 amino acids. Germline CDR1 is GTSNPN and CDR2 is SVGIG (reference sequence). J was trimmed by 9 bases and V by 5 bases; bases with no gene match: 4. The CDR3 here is CAWASGGFIQYF. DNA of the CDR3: TGTGCCTGGGCTAGCGGGGGATTCATTCAGTACTTC.

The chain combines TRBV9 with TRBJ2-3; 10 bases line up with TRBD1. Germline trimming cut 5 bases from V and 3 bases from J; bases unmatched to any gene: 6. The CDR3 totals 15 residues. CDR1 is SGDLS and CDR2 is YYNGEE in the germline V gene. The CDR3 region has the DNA TGTGCCAGCAGGGCGACAGGGGGCGCGACAGATACGCAGTATTTT. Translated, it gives CASRATGGATDTQYF. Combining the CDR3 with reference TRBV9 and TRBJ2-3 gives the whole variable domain DSGVTQTPKHLITATGQRVTLRCSPRSGDLSVYWYQQSLDQGLQFLIQYYNGEERAKGNILERFSAQQFPDLHSELNLSSLELGDSALYFCASRATGGATDTQYFGPGTRLTVL.

CDR3 residues: CASRRHQVRTSKDEQFF. CDR3 bases: TGTGCCAGCAGACGGCACCAGGTCCGGACTAGCAAGGATGAGCAGTTCTTC. This chain uses TRBV28 with TRBJ2-1; 8 bases line up with TRBD2. V gave up 6 bases and J gave up 8 bases; unmatched junction bases: 18. The CDR3 consists of 17 residues. The germline V gene encodes CDR1 MDHEN and CDR2 SYDVKM.

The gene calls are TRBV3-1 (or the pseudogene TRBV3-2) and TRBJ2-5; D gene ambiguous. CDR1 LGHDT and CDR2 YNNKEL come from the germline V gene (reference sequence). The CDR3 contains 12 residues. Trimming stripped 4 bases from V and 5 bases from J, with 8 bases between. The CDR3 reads CASSPRVETQYF. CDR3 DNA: TGTGCCAGCAGCCCCCGGGTGGAGACCCAGTACTTC.